One and the same sample provided the 8 T cell receptor beta chains below, sequenced in a study of shared clonotypes between healthy human individuals. Terminally differentiated effector memory CD45RA+ cells were excluded from the naive CD8 cells, which were CD45RO-negative and positively selected for CCR7. This table comes from immunoSEQ multiplex PCR, and its TCRdb copy is limited to in-frame clones, with some not included. The sample carries some 2 million clones, about 95% recorded once. The material sequenced was naive CD8+ T cells sorted from blood. The receptors shown here come from a man aged 18 to 29 in good health.

On this clone: The identical CDR3 is also encoded by other nucleotide sequences in the sample. The J gene is TRBJ1-4, the V gene TRBV7-9; 9 nucleotides align to TRBD1. The CDR3 sequence is 15 residues long. J was trimmed by 6 bases and V by 0 bases; bases with no gene match: 2. CDR1 and CDR2 from the germline V gene are SEHNR and FQNEAQ (reference sequence). In DNA, the CDR3 is TGTGCCAGCAGCTTAGCACAGGGGGCGGATGAAAAACTGTTTTTT. Encoded protein: CASSLAQGADEKLFF.

The chain recombines TRBV6-1 with TRBJ2-3; D unclear. CDR3 length: 11 amino acids. The ends were cut back, 9 bases at V and 3 bases at J, with 7 bases in the middle. CDR1 and CDR2 from the germline V gene are MNHNS and SASEGT. CDR3 sequence reads: CARQRTDTQYF. The CDR3 coding sequence is TGTGCCAGACAGAGAACAGATACGCAGTATTTT.

In its sample, this clone was seen once. The chain joins TRBV2 to TRBJ1-5, with 8 bases matching TRBD1. Trimming cost V 5 bases and J 5 bases; bases outside gene matches: 5. The length of the CDR3 is 14 residues. Germline values: CDR1 SNHLY, CDR2 FYNNEI. CDR3 in DNA: TGTGCCAGCAGTACTGGACAGGGCTATCAGCCCCAGCATTTT. Translating gives CASSTGQGYQPQHF.

This chain connects TRBV6-1 to TRBJ2-7; the D gene could be TRBD1 or TRBD2 (6 bases each). Trimming removed 7 bases at V and 4 bases at J, with 20 bases between. This CDR3 is 15 amino acids long. Germline V gives CDR1 MNHNS, CDR2 SASEGT. The CDR3 region is CASNQARLGGYEQYF. The CDR3 nucleotides read TGTGCCAGCAACCAAGCCCGCCTAGGGGGGTACGAGCAGTACTTC.

The CDR3 DNA follows: TGTGCCAGCGCCCTCCTAGCGGGAGGGACCGAAGGGCAGTACTTC. This sequence encodes CASALLAGGTEGQYF. The rearrangement uses TRBV6-5 and TRBJ2-7; 12 positions agree with TRBD2. This CDR3 has 15 amino acids. V shed 8 bases and J 9 bases; nucleotides not matched to a gene: 14. The germline CDR1 and CDR2 sequences are MNHEY and SVGAGI.

The chain employs TRBV10-2 and TRBJ1-3; TRBD1 agrees at 10 bases. Unmatched junction bases numbered 7, after V lost 5 bases and J lost 3 bases. Germline-derived CDR1 and CDR2 are WSHSY and SAAADI. The CDR3 consists of 16 residues. CDR3 protein: CASSSDRGLDGNTIYF. DNA for the CDR3: TGCGCCAGCAGTTCAGACAGGGGGCTAGATGGAAACACCATATATTTT.

This clone was picked up a small number of times. The gene calls are TRBV19 and TRBJ1-2, with TRBD1 as a possible D gene (6 bases). The V end was cut by 3 bases, the J end by 0 bases, with 14 bases between. Germline CDR1 is LNHDA and CDR2 is SQIVND (reference sequence). The CDR3 is 16 amino acids. The CDR3: CASSIAIGTPNYGYTF. In DNA, the CDR3 is TGTGCCAGTAGTATCGCCATCGGGACACCTAACTATGGCTACACCTTC.

The chain carries TRBV4-1 and TRBJ2-2; 7 nucleotides line up with TRBD1. In germline, CDR1 is MGHRA, CDR2 YSYEKL. V shed 4 bases, J shed 6 bases, and the junction held 5 bases outside the gene matches. The CDR3 is made up of 14 amino acids. The CDR3 loop is CASSPRQGPGELFF. CDR3 in DNA: TGCGCCAGCAGCCCTCGACAGGGTCCCGGGGAGCTGTTTTTT.